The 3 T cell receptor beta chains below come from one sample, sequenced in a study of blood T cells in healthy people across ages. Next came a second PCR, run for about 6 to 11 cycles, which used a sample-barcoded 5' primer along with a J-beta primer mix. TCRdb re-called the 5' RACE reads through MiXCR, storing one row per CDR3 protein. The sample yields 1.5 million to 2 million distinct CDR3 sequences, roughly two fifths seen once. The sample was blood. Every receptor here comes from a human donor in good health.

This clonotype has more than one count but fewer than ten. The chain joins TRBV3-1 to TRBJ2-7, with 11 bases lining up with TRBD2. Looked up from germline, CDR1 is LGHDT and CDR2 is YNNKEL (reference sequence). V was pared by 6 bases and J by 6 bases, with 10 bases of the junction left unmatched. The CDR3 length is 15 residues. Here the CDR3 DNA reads TGTGCCAGCAGTCCTACTAGCGGGGGAGCAGGCGAGCAGTACTTC. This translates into CASSPTSGGAGEQYF.

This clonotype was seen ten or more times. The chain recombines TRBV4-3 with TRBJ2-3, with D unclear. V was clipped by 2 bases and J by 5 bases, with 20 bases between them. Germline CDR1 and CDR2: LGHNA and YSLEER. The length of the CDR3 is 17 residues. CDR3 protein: CASSQQYGSNSGDTQYF. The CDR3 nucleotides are TGCGCCAGCAGCCAACAATATGGGTCGAATAGTGGAGATACGCAGTATTTT.

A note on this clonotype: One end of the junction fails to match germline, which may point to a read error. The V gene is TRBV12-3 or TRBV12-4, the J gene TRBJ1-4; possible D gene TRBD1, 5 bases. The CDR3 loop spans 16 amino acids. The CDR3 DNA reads TGTGCCGGCAGGCTCGACCGGGACGGACTTAATGAAAAACTGTTTTTT. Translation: CAGRLDRDGLNEKLFF.